These 25 T cell receptor beta chains share one sample of origin, sequenced in a study of OX40 agonist ivuxolimab in advanced cancers. The protocol was immunoSEQ multiplex PCR, while the TCRdb copy is restricted to in-frame clones and leaves out a portion. The data show about 79,000 clones, with approximately 85% seen just once and over 3% held by the top ten. The sample here was CD4+ or CD8+ T cells sorted from blood, taken in a trial of the OX40 agonist ivuxolimab. These receptors originate from an adult with an advanced solid tumor such as melanoma, head and neck, liver or kidney cancer.

This clone was counted a single time. The rearrangement uses TRBV5-1 and TRBJ2-2; D gene uncertain. The V end was cut by 2 bases, the J end by 7 bases, with 12 bases between. Germline lookup yields CDR1 SGHRS and CDR2 YFSETQ. There are 14 residues in the CDR3. Here the CDR3 reads CASSFQSGGGELFF. The CDR3, as DNA: TGCGCCAGCAGCTTCCAGAGTGGTGGCGGGGAGCTGTTTTTT.

This rearrangement joins TRBV4-3 to TRBJ2-2; the D call may be TRBD1 or TRBD2 (7 bases each). Trimming pared 0 bases from V and 7 bases from J, leaving 15 bases between. The germline V gene has CDR1 LGHNA and CDR2 YSLEER. The CDR3 length is 16 residues. In nucleotides, the CDR3 is TGCGCCAGCAGCCAAGACCCCCAGGGGGACTACGGGGAGCTGTTTTTT. It yields the protein CASSQDPQGDYGELFF.

The genes are TRBV5-1 and TRBJ2-3; the match to TRBD1 covers 8 bases. Germline V gives CDR1 SGHRS, CDR2 YFSETQ. The CDR3 length is 15 residues. After removal of 0 bases from V and 3 bases from J, the junction contained 3 bases not matched to a gene. The CDR3 loop is CASSLVRQGTDTQYF. In DNA form, the CDR3 reads TGCGCCAGCAGCTTGGTTCGACAGGGGACAGATACGCAGTATTTT.

This clone was detected once. This chain uses TRBV11-3 with TRBJ1-1; D unclear. V dropped 0 bases and J dropped 0 bases, with 2 bases sitting between them. The CDR3 is 13 amino acids. Germline V lookup: CDR1 SGHNT, CDR2 YENEEA. The CDR3 sequence: CASSLEVNTEAFF. The CDR3 region has the DNA TGTGCCAGCAGCTTAGAAGTGAACACTGAAGCTTTCTTT.

The chain uses TRBV7-2 and TRBJ2-3; 12 bases agree with TRBD2. CDR1 and CDR2 (germline): SGHTA, FQGNSA. The CDR3 length is 16 residues. V lost 3 bases and J lost 8; bases outside the gene matches: 9. The CDR3 spells CASSFRQTSGSFTQYF. The DNA for the CDR3 is TGTGCCAGCAGCTTTAGACAGACTAGCGGGAGTTTTACGCAGTATTTT.

The chain has TRBV30 and TRBJ1-1; weak D call: TRBD1 (6 bases). CDR3 length: 14 amino acids. Trimming took off 2 bases at V and 1 base at J, with 11 bases between the two ends. Germline V lookup: CDR1 GTSNPN, CDR2 SVGIG (reference sequence). The CDR3 loop is CAWSITTGNTEAFF. The CDR3 DNA follows: TGTGCCTGGAGTATAACGACAGGGAACACTGAAGCTTTCTTT. Full variable domain (outside the CDR3, taken from reference TRBV30 and TRBJ1-1): SQTIHQWPATLVQPVGSPLSLECTVEGTSNPNLYWYRQAAGRGLQLLFYSVGIGQISSEVPQNLSASRPQDRQFILSSKKLLLSDSGFYLCAWSITTGNTEAFFGQGTRLTVV.

Regarding this clone: Different DNA sequences within this sample yield the same CDR3. The rearrangement links TRBV7-9 to TRBJ1-4; D possibly corresponds to TRBD1 (6 bases). This CDR3 spans 15 amino acids. Trimming removed 5 bases at V and 0 bases at J, with 10 bases between. Germline CDR1 reads SEHNR; CDR2 reads FQNEAQ (reference sequence). CDR3: CASSRTDTTNEKLFF. Here the CDR3 DNA reads TGTGCCAGCAGCCGGACAGATACAACTAATGAAAAACTGTTTTTT.

The chain couples TRBV6-4 to TRBJ2-5; 9 bases align to TRBD2. There are 18 residues in the CDR3. The trim removed 2 bases at V and 1 base at J, leaving 11 bases unmatched. Germline V gene sequence: CDR1 MRHNA, CDR2 SNTAGT. The CDR3 coding sequence is TGTGCCAGCAGTGACCCCCGGTGGGGCGGGAGGGTCCAAGAGACCCAGTACTTC. Protein sequence: CASSDPRWGGRVQETQYF.

The rearrangement joins TRBV9 to TRBJ2-7, with 7 bases lining up with TRBD1. CDR3 length: 13 amino acids. J gave up 7 bases and V 4 bases, and 8 bases lay outside the gene matches. Germline values: CDR1 SGDLS, CDR2 YYNGEE. The CDR3 is CASSPWDSWEQYF. The DNA of the CDR3 is TGTGCCAGCAGCCCCTGGGACAGTTGGGAGCAGTACTTC.

The chain has TRBV11-3 and TRBJ1-1, with a tentative D call TRBD1 (5 bases). Trimming left V 7 bases short and J 1 base short, with 13 bases between. This CDR3 comprises 14 residues. Germline V lookup: CDR1 SGHNT, CDR2 YENEEA. This chain's CDR3 is CASNSGGSNTEAFF. The CDR3 DNA sequence: TGTGCCAGCAATAGTGGGGGGTCGAACACTGAAGCTTTCTTT.

The J gene is TRBJ1-1, the V gene TRBV19; 7 bases fit TRBD1. This CDR3 has 13 residues. V gave up 6 bases and J gave up 4 bases; unmatched junction bases: 5. The germline gives CDR1 LNHDA, CDR2 SQIVND (reference sequence). CDR3 sequence (DNA): TGTGCCAGTAGATACAGGGGCGGCACTGAAGCTTTCTTT. Translating gives CASRYRGGTEAFF.

The rearrangement uses TRBV7-2 and TRBJ2-7, with 9 positions matching TRBD2. V shed 4 bases and J 11 bases; nucleotides not matched to a gene: 3. Looked up from germline, CDR1 is SGHTA and CDR2 is FQGNSA. This CDR3 region has 11 residues. This CDR3 reads CASSSSGMKYF. CDR3 coding DNA: TGTGCCAGCAGCTCTAGCGGGATGAAGTACTTC.

J is TRBJ2-2 and V is TRBV11-2; 7 nucleotides match TRBD2. CDR3 size: 15 residues. V dropped 1 base and J dropped 4; count of bases not matched to a gene: 3. CDR1 is SGHAT and CDR2 is FQNNGV in the germline V gene. The CDR3 DNA is TGTGCCAGCAGCTTAGGAGGCGGGGGCACCGGGGAGCTGTTTTTT. It is translated as CASSLGGGGTGELFF.

The CDR3 reads CASWEGRLALDTQYF. The CDR3 region has the DNA TGTGCCAGCTGGGAGGGGAGACTAGCGTTAGATACGCAGTATTTT. The V and J genes are TRBV6-6 and TRBJ2-3; 8 bases match TRBD2. This CDR3 region has 15 residues. Unmatched junction bases numbered 12, after V lost 8 bases and J lost 5 bases. Germline V gives CDR1 MNHNY, CDR2 SVGAGI (reference sequence).

The V call is TRBV4-1, the J call TRBJ1-2; 12 nucleotides align to TRBD1. The V gene's germline CDR1 is MGHRA and CDR2 YSYEKL. V gave up 6 bases and J gave up 2 bases; unmatched junction bases: 10. CDR3 length equals 17 residues. Written as DNA, the CDR3 is TGCGCCAGCAGGTATACGGGACAGGGGGCTCAGAACTATGGCTACACCTTC. Its translation is CASRYTGQGAQNYGYTF.

V and J are TRBV9 and TRBJ1-3, with 7 bases identical to TRBD1. The CDR3 contains 16 residues. Trimming removed 4 bases from V and 4 bases from J; junction bases left unmatched: 11. Germline CDR1 reads SGDLS; CDR2 reads YYNGEE. CDR3: CASSSGGRSSGNTIYF. The CDR3 DNA follows: TGTGCCAGCAGCTCAGGGGGGCGATCGTCCGGAAACACCATATATTTT.

The chain links TRBV29-1 to TRBJ2-2; 7 bases are a match to TRBD1. Germline V gene sequence: CDR1 SQVTM, CDR2 ANQGSEA. Trimming at V came to 6 bases and at J to 7 bases, leaving 8 bases not matched to a gene. CDR3 size: 13 residues. This CDR3 reads CSVGQAGHGELFF. CDR3 nucleotide sequence: TGCAGCGTCGGACAGGCGGGTCACGGGGAGCTGTTTTTT.

This clone has just a few counts. The chain has TRBV19 and TRBJ1-1; maybe TRBD1 (5 bases). CDR1 is LNHDA and CDR2 is SQIVND in the germline V gene (reference sequence). The CDR3 loop spans 13 amino acids. Trimming cost V 9 bases and J 3 bases, with 14 bases left between them. The CDR3 protein is CASSYQGDTEAFF. CDR3 nucleotides: TGTGCCAGCAGTTATCAGGGAGACACTGAAGCTTTCTTT.

This chain links TRBV5-1 with TRBJ1-5, with D perhaps TRBD1 (5 bases). The V gene lost 4 bases and the J gene lost 5 bases, with 10 bases spanning the gap. Germline V CDR1 and CDR2: SGHRS, YFSETQ. This CDR3 is built from 13 residues. The CDR3 spells CASSPDSYQPQHF. The CDR3 DNA reads as TGCGCCAGCAGCCCTGACAGCTATCAGCCCCAGCATTTT.

This chain joins TRBV7-8 and TRBJ1-4, with TRBD1 matching over 11 bases. Looked up from germline, CDR1 is SGHVS and CDR2 is FQNEAQ. The CDR3 sequence is 18 residues long. V shed 4 bases and J 6 bases; nucleotides not matched to a gene: 13. The DNA of the CDR3 is TGTGCCAGCAGCTCGCACGCCGGGACAGGGGGTAGTCATGAAAAACTGTTTTTT. Residues: CASSSHAGTGGSHEKLFF.

The chain joins TRBV4-1 to TRBJ2-5; tentatively, D is TRBD2 (6 bases). CDR1 is MGHRA, CDR2 YSYEKL, per germline. Trimming removed 4 bases at V and 5 bases at J, with 14 bases between. The length of the CDR3 is 14 residues. The CDR3 loop reads CASSLKTSSETQYF. In DNA form, the CDR3 reads TGCGCCAGCAGCCTAAAGACTAGTTCGGAGACCCAGTACTTC.

The chain carries TRBV27 and TRBJ2-1; 10 bases agree with TRBD2. The length of the CDR3 is 16 residues. Trimming removed 2 bases from V and 4 bases from J; junction bases left unmatched: 5. Germline loops: CDR1 MNHEY, CDR2 SMNVEV (reference sequence). CDR3 loop: CASSLLPSGSYNEQFF. For the CDR3, the DNA is TGTGCCAGCAGTTTACTCCCTAGCGGGAGTTACAATGAGCAGTTCTTC.

V and J are TRBV5-6 and TRBJ1-4; D remains ambiguous. CDR1 is SGHDT and CDR2 is YYEEEE in the germline V gene. V shed 1 base and J shed 4 bases, with 8 bases lying between them. The CDR3 consists of 14 residues. In DNA, the CDR3 is TGTGCCAGCAGCTTGTCCCAAAATAATGAAAAACTGTTTTTT. Protein product: CASSLSQNNEKLFF. Full variable domain (remainder filled in from reference TRBV5-6 and TRBJ1-4): DAGVTQSPTHLIKTRGQQVTLRCSPKSGHDTVSWYQQALGQGPQFIFQYYEEEERQRGNFPDRFSGHQFPNYSSELNVNALLLGDSALYLCASSLSQNNEKLFFGSGTQLSVL.

The J gene is TRBJ2-7, the V gene TRBV21-1; the D call TRBD1 from the table was never checked on the DNA. TRBV21-1 is a listed pseudogene. The CDR3 spans 15 residues. DNA for the CDR3: TGTGCCAGCAGCAAAAGGGGGAAACAGGGCCACGAGCAGTACTTC. It translates to CASSKRGKQGHEQYF.

The chain has TRBV30 and TRBJ2-3; D unresolved. The CDR3 is 14 amino acids. Germline V lookup: CDR1 GTSNPN, CDR2 SVGIG (reference sequence). Trimming stripped 2 bases from V and 1 base from J, with 10 bases between. This CDR3 is CAWSRAPRTDTQYF. CDR3 sequence (DNA): TGTGCCTGGAGTCGGGCACCCCGCACAGATACGCAGTATTTT.